This TCR beta chain was captured in a study of blood T cell repertoires in COVID-19 (TCRdb year 2020). With regard to the full study: Samples covering the acute and convalescent phases of COVID-19 were provided by collaborators in the United States, Italy and Spain. A freely available public database, intended as a resource for researchers studying the immune response to SARS-CoV-2, is where the repertoires were released. The samples were drawn from the first 160 participants of the ongoing ImmuneRACE study and from 950 to 1,500 subjects provided by 6 global collaborators. Nearly every sample came with metadata listing a de-identified subject ID, COVID-19 status, age in years and sex. The dataset comprised deeply sampled blood TCRbeta repertoires from subjects exposed to, actively infected with, or recovered from COVID-19. The material from the prospective study consisted of cDNA or gDNA derived from T cells, B-cell-depleted T cells, or PBMCs. Where available, HLA class I and class II types were taken from metadata supplied by the sample provider and were not determined by assay-based typing. Overall results and qualifications from the work: Clinical and demographic metadata were provided uncurated, with the amount varying by source and participant.

TCRbeta CDR3 regions were amplified from genomic DNA using the immunoSEQ Assay, a bias-controlled multiplex PCR. In the paper's pipeline: The number of nucleated cells in each sample was estimated by amplification of reference gene primers within the assay. Sequence reads were collapsed and filtered to measure the absolute abundance of every unique TCRbeta CDR3 rearrangement. For each sample, productive Simpson clonality was calculated as the square root of Simpson's diversity index across productive rearrangements. TCRdb limited this immuneACCESS table to in-frame rearrangements with V and J called. A share of clones is missing; checked studies link under half to unresolved V genes, and the rest is unexplained. V, J and clone size were drawn from that table, and D and trimming were deduced from the DNA. This sample is represented by about 14,000 clones; 84% of them were singletons. 30% to 35% of the sample is held by the ten biggest clonotypes.

Comment on this clone: The target of this receptor is not known. Nothing much larger sits one base from this clone, and base qualities are not available.

From V the trimming removes 3 bases and from J it removes 5 bases, while the gene matches leave 14 bases of the junction unaccounted for. As encoded in the germline V gene, CDR1 is SGDLS while CDR2 is YYNGEE. From cysteine to phenylalanine, the CDR3 is 16 amino acids long. CDR3 DNA only is kept here, 48 bases in frame from base 1. Whole blood was collected in K2EDTA tubes by collaborating institutions according to the institutions' own protocols. For TCRbeta analysis, collaborators shipped samples in one of three forms: frozen whole blood, isolated PBMCs, or DNA extracted from either of those sample types.

This TCR was recovered from a man aged 50-60 years with active COVID-19. The sequenced sample was peripheral blood. Rearrangement joined TRBV9 to TRBJ2-7, and TRBD1 matches 7 of the central bases. Here the CDR3 is given as CASSGGETGRPDEQYF. The DNA sequence is given as TGTGCCAGCAGCGGAGGGGAGACAGGGCGCCCCGACGAGCAGTACTTC.